A single sample is the source of the 29 T cell receptor beta chains below, sequenced in a study of T cells expressing NK-cell markers. TCRdb derives one entry per CDR3 protein from the 5' RACE reads, leaving out DNA. The sample table includes around 260,000 distinct CDR3 sequences. The material sequenced was blood T cells: a sorted CD56 or NKG2C T cell subset, CD4+ or CD8+ T cells, or bulk PBMC T cells (not recorded which). These receptor sequences come from a woman between 18 and 69 years old in good health.

The chain couples TRBV4-3 to TRBJ1-4; with no DNA, the TCRdb D assignment of TRBD1 cannot be verified. This CDR3 is built from 17 residues. Germline V gene sequence: CDR1 LGHNA, CDR2 YSLEER. The CDR3 spells CASSQERPGGFGEKLFF.

J is TRBJ1-2 and V is TRBV6-5; as DNA is missing, the TRBD1 call by TCRdb cannot be tested. Per germline, CDR1 MNHEY and CDR2 SVGAGI. The CDR3 totals 14 residues. CDR3 sequence reads: CASSWSQGDYGYTF.

V is TRBV7-2 and J is TRBJ1-1; TCRdb reports TRBD1, a call that lacks DNA to check it against. Germline V lookup: CDR1 SGHTA, CDR2 FQGNSA. This CDR3 comprises 14 residues. The CDR3 is CASSLQGARTEAFF.

This CDR3 is CASSSRLAGVSDTQYF. V and J are TRBV28 and TRBJ2-3; the TRBD2 assignment by TCRdb is unverifiable without DNA. This CDR3 has 16 amino acids. CDR1 and CDR2 from the germline V gene are MDHEN and SYDVKM.

The chain couples TRBV11-2 to TRBJ2-2; TCRdb calls TRBD1, which cannot be checked without DNA. The CDR3 sequence is 18 residues long. The germline V gene encodes CDR1 SGHAT and CDR2 FQNNGV. The CDR3 spells CASSPGRFGTGSSGELFF.

The chain joins TRBV10-3 to TRBJ1-4. Germline loops: CDR1 ENHRY, CDR2 SYGVKD. The CDR3 length is 13 residues. The chain's CDR3 is CATSYPTNEKLFF.

V is TRBV2 and J is TRBJ2-7. Germline assignment: CDR1 SNHLY and CDR2 FYNNEI. The CDR3 sequence is 12 residues long. The CDR3 reads CASNPISYEQYF.

V usage is TRBV5-1 and J usage is TRBJ2-1; there is no DNA to check the TCRdb D call of TRBD2. Germline V gene sequence: CDR1 SGHRS, CDR2 YFSETQ. This CDR3 is built from 15 residues. The CDR3 reads CASSLVGSGSNEQFF.

This chain uses TRBV5-5 with TRBJ1-1. CDR1 and CDR2 from the germline V gene are SGHKS and YYEKEE (reference sequence). This CDR3 region has 14 residues. CDR3 amino acids: CASSLRGKNTEAFF.

The V and J genes are TRBV20-1 and TRBJ2-2; TCRdb selects TRBD1, and the lack of DNA leaves this call unchecked. Germline-derived CDR1 and CDR2 are DFQATT and SNEGSKA (reference sequence). This CDR3 region has 15 residues. The chain's CDR3 is CSATTGFLNTGELFF.

The chain recombines TRBV11-2 with TRBJ2-1; TCRdb lists TRBD1, though no DNA is available to test this call. CDR3 length: 15 residues. Germline values: CDR1 SGHAT, CDR2 FQNNGV. CDR3 region: CASSSGPRIYNEQFF.

This chain uses TRBV4-3 with TRBJ2-2; the TCRdb D gene call, TRBD2, has no DNA to confirm it. CDR3 size: 16 residues. Germline-derived CDR1 and CDR2 are LGHNA and YSLEER. The CDR3 sequence: CASSQELAGAVGELFF.

The rearrangement uses TRBV9 and TRBJ2-2; with no DNA, the TCRdb D assignment of TRBD1 cannot be verified. This CDR3 is built from 16 residues. Germline V lookup: CDR1 SGDLS, CDR2 YYNGEE. This CDR3 reads CASSVAGGGFGGELFF.

This sequence joins TRBV11-1 and TRBJ1-1; TCRdb designates TRBD1, a call that cannot be tested without DNA. There are 18 residues in the CDR3. Germline V lookup: CDR1 SGHAT, CDR2 FQDESV (reference sequence). The CDR3 sequence: CASSLARRGFVVNTEAFF.

The chain recombines TRBV4-3 with TRBJ2-2; TCRdb proposes TRBD1, but this gene call is untestable without DNA. Germline assignment: CDR1 LGHNA and CDR2 YSLEER. There are 16 residues in the CDR3. CDR3 protein: CASSQGAGELTGELFF.

The genes are TRBV20-1 and TRBJ2-5; TCRdb's D call of TRBD1 is untestable without DNA. The CDR3 extends over 15 amino acids. CDR1 is DFQATT and CDR2 is SNEGSKA in the germline V gene (reference sequence). The CDR3 loop is CSAPNTGGAKETQYF.

The chain combines TRBV27 with TRBJ2-1. This CDR3 region has 17 residues. Germline CDR1 and CDR2: MNHEY and SMNVEV (reference sequence). The CDR3 loop reads CASSLSVGQPFYNEQFF.

V gene TRBV7-6 combines with J gene TRBJ2-3. CDR1 SGHVS and CDR2 FNYEAQ come from the germline V gene. This CDR3 comprises 17 residues. The CDR3 sequence is CASSLGDRSPSTDTQYF.

The rearrangement links TRBV9 to TRBJ2-2; TCRdb reports TRBD2, a call that lacks DNA to check it against. The CDR3 has 15 amino acids. The V gene's germline CDR1 is SGDLS and CDR2 YYNGEE. This chain's CDR3 is CASTNLAGGTGELFF.

The V gene is TRBV29-1, the J gene TRBJ1-2; TCRdb picks TRBD1, but there is no DNA to check that call. The germline V gene encodes CDR1 SQVTM and CDR2 ANQGSEA. The CDR3 extends over 13 amino acids. The CDR3 here is CSAGPDKDYGYTF.

CDR3 sequence: CASLLTGADTQYF. The rearrangement joins TRBV28 to TRBJ2-3; TCRdb proposes TRBD1, but this gene call is untestable without DNA. This CDR3 comprises 13 residues. Germline V gene sequence: CDR1 MDHEN, CDR2 SYDVKM. The whole variable domain, filled in from reference TRBV28 and TRBJ2-3, reads DVKVTQSSRYLVKRTGEKVFLECVQDMDHENMFWYRQDPGLGLRLIYFSYDVKMKEKGDIPEGYSVSREKKERFSLILESASTNQTSMYLCASLLTGADTQYFGPGTRLTVL.

The genes are TRBV27 and TRBJ2-1; the D gene TCRdb calls, TRBD2, cannot be checked with no DNA. Germline CDR1 reads MNHEY; CDR2 reads SMNVEV (reference sequence). The CDR3 has 15 amino acids. CDR3: CASSLRTSGSNEQFF.

The chain uses TRBV20-1 and TRBJ1-1; with no DNA, the TCRdb D assignment of TRBD1 cannot be verified. The CDR3 consists of 12 residues. Germline V gives CDR1 DFQATT, CDR2 SNEGSKA (reference sequence). The CDR3 loop reads CSAKTGNTEAFF.

This chain links TRBV3-1 with TRBJ2-3; absent DNA, TCRdb's TRBD2 call cannot be checked. Germline V gene lookup returns CDR1 LGHDT and CDR2 YNNKEL (reference sequence). This CDR3 has 19 residues. This CDR3 reads CASSQPGTSGGGHGDTQYF.

The chain employs TRBV12-3 or TRBV12-4 and TRBJ2-1; TCRdb gives TRBD1 as the D gene, but with no DNA this cannot be confirmed. The CDR3 covers 12 residues. The CDR3 sequence: CASSRDSTEKFF.

The rearrangement joins TRBV29-1 to TRBJ2-5; TCRdb's assignment of TRBD1 cannot be checked, as there is no DNA. This CDR3 region has 13 residues. Per germline, CDR1 SQVTM and CDR2 ANQGSEA. The CDR3 here is CSVWTGDQETQYF.

The genes are TRBV7-9 and TRBJ2-7; TCRdb gives TRBD2 as the D gene, but with no DNA this cannot be confirmed. The CDR3 runs to 16 residues. CDR1 is SEHNR, CDR2 FQNEAQ, per germline (reference sequence). The chain's CDR3 is CASSLGAGGGRAEQYF.

The rearrangement links TRBV19 to TRBJ2-4; TCRdb names TRBD1, which stays unverified in the absence of DNA. From germline, CDR1 is LNHDA and CDR2 SQIVND (reference sequence). CDR3 size: 16 residues. CDR3 region: CASSTGGDTRGNIQYF.

The chain joins TRBV7-2 to TRBJ2-1; with no DNA, the TCRdb D assignment of TRBD1 cannot be verified. The germline V gene has CDR1 SGHTA and CDR2 FQGNSA. CDR3 size: 12 residues. CDR3 in amino acids: CASSPLGYEQFF.